This record concerns one TCR beta chain sequence. Its antigen is not identified. The CDR3 has 14 residues. Unmatched junction bases numbered 6, after V lost 5 bases and J lost 3 bases. Germline loops: CDR1 SGHAT, CDR2 FQNNGV. This specimen belongs to a study of a mutant IDH1 vaccine in newly diagnosed glioma. Study summary: The patients were given eight vaccinations, one each in weeks 1, 3, 5, 7, 11, 15, 19 and 23. Beforehand, treatment had been radiotherapy, temozolomide, or both; the majority received both.

Generated by immunoSEQ multiplex PCR, the TCRdb table keeps only in-frame clones and is missing some. Here the sample spans tens of thousands of clones, 75% to 95% being singletons. Time point in this sample: week 5, during vaccination. Doses comprised 300 ug of mutant IDH1 20-mer peptide each, plus topical imiquimod. Patients carried new grade 3 or 4 IDH1-mutant astrocytomas lacking nuclear ATRX. The V and J genes are TRBV11-2 and TRBJ2-7; 8 positions agree with TRBD1. The sequence derives from a woman aged 45 to 65 with glioma. Here the sequenced sample was PBMCs, taken from a glioma patient whose treatment included an IDH1 peptide vaccine. In DNA form, the CDR3 reads TGTGCCAGCAGCCGCCTCACAGGGGGCTACGAGCAGTACTTC. It is translated as CASSRLTGGYEQYF.